The 21 T cell receptor beta chains given below trace back to one sample, sequenced in a study of blood T cell repertoires in COVID-19. Sequencing was performed with immunoSEQ multiplex PCR; in TCRdb, only in-frame clones are kept and a portion is missing. The sample contains about 130,000 clones, about 91% of which appear only once. Source material: peripheral blood. The source of these receptors is a man aged 50 to 60 with acute or convalescent COVID-19.

The V gene is TRBV28, the J gene TRBJ1-1; no clear D gene. There are 11 residues in the CDR3. The germline V and J ends were trimmed by 5 bases and 5 bases, with 6 bases remaining between them. CDR1 and CDR2 from the germline V gene are MDHEN and SYDVKM. CDR3 residues: CASSQITEAFF. CDR3 coding DNA: TGTGCCAGCAGTCAGATTACTGAAGCTTTCTTT.

V is TRBV5-1 and J is TRBJ2-1; 7 bases line up with TRBD2. Germline V gene sequence: CDR1 SGHRS, CDR2 YFSETQ. The J segment lost 4 bases and the V segment lost 4 bases, leaving 11 bases of the junction unmatched. The CDR3 loop spans 16 amino acids. CDR3 bases: TGCGCCAGCAGCGCGGCGGGAGCGGGGTATTACAATGAGCAGTTCTTC. Amino acid sequence: CASSAAGAGYYNEQFF.

The chain employs TRBV5-4 and TRBJ2-2; 7 bases map to TRBD1. This CDR3 has 16 residues. Germline V gene lookup returns CDR1 SGHNT and CDR2 YYREEE (reference sequence). Losses at the gene ends were 0 bases for V and 5 bases for J; bases not matched to a gene: 7. The CDR3 reads CASSLAETGVTGELFF. The CDR3 DNA follows: TGTGCCAGCAGCTTGGCCGAAACAGGGGTAACCGGGGAGCTGTTTTTT.

This clone appeared once. The chain joins TRBV2 to TRBJ2-7, with TRBD1 identical over 7 bases. CDR3 length: 13 amino acids. V trimming: 10 bases; J trimming: 3 bases; junction bases outside the gene matches: 9. Germline V gene lookup returns CDR1 SNHLY and CDR2 FYNNEI. CDR3 sequence reads: CATLGTDHYEQYF. In nucleotides, the CDR3 is TGTGCCACCCTGGGGACAGATCACTACGAGCAGTACTTC. Using reference TRBV2 and TRBJ2-7 for the parts outside the CDR3, the full variable domain is EPEVTQTPSHQVTQMGQEVILRCVPISNHLYFYWYRQILGQKVEFLVSFYNNEISEKSEIFDDQFSVERPDGSNFTLKIRSTKLEDSAMYFCATLGTDHYEQYFGPGTRLTVT.

The chain has TRBV30 and TRBJ2-1; 7 bases are a match to TRBD1. The V and J ends lost 6 bases and 5 bases, in that order; junction bases with no gene match: 1. The length of the CDR3 is 11 residues. CDR1 is GTSNPN and CDR2 is SVGIG in the germline V gene (reference sequence). The DNA for the CDR3 is TGTGCCTGCGGACAGGACAATGAGCAGTTCTTC. Translated, it gives CACGQDNEQFF. Full variable domain (missing parts from reference TRBV30 and TRBJ2-1): SQTIHQWPATLVQPVGSPLSLECTVEGTSNPNLYWYRQAAGRGLQLLFYSVGIGQISSEVPQNLSASRPQDRQFILSSKKLLLSDSGFYLCACGQDNEQFFGPGTRLTVL.

The chain has TRBV2 and TRBJ1-6; 7 bases match TRBD1. J was trimmed by 6 bases and V by 9 bases; bases with no gene match: 2. The CDR3 has 12 residues. The germline V gene encodes CDR1 SNHLY and CDR2 FYNNEI. CDR3 residues: CARTGSNSPLHF. The CDR3 region has the DNA TGTGCCAGGACAGGGAGTAATTCACCCCTCCACTTT.

The chain couples TRBV6-6 to TRBJ2-7; D perhaps matches TRBD1 (5 bases). CDR3 size: 12 residues. Trimming took off 6 bases at V and 5 bases at J, with 11 bases between the two ends. The germline CDR1 and CDR2 sequences are MNHNY and SVGAGI (reference sequence). DNA of the CDR3: TGTGCCAGCAGGCGCCAGGGCCACGAGCAGTACTTC. It codes for CASRRQGHEQYF.

The chain combines TRBV27 with TRBJ1-2; possible D gene TRBD1, 6 bases. Germline CDR1 and CDR2: MNHEY and SMNVEV (reference sequence). The CDR3 has 13 amino acids. The V and J ends lost 3 bases and 8 bases respectively, with 13 bases between them. The CDR3 DNA reads TGTGCCAGCAGTTTTGGGCGAGACAGGGGCTACACCTTC. Its protein product is CASSFGRDRGYTF.

In this sample, this clone turned up a few times. CDR3 sequence reads: CASSSTGGYYGYTF. Written as DNA, the CDR3 is TGCGCCAGCAGTTCGACAGGGGGCTACTATGGCTACACCTTC. V gene TRBV5-1 combines with J gene TRBJ1-2; 10 bases agree with TRBD1. This CDR3 is 14 amino acids long. The V segment lost 5 bases and the J segment 3 bases; nucleotides outside the gene matches: 4. Germline V gene sequence: CDR1 SGHRS, CDR2 YFSETQ. Together with reference TRBV5-1 and TRBJ1-2, the CDR3 gives the full variable domain: KAGVTQTPRYLIKTRGQQVTLSCSPISGHRSVSWYQQTPGQGLQFLFEYFSETQRNKGNFPGRFSGRQFSNSRSEMNVSTLELGDSALYLCASSSTGGYYGYTFGSGTRLTVV.

The chain combines TRBV7-9 with TRBJ2-7; TRBD1 agrees at 10 bases. The V and J ends lost 5 bases and 4 bases, in that order; junction bases with no gene match: 5. Germline CDR1 reads SEHNR; CDR2 reads FQNEAQ (reference sequence). The CDR3 contains 14 residues. The CDR3 reads CASSAPGQGYEQYF. CDR3 sequence (DNA): TGTGCCAGCAGCGCACCGGGACAGGGGTACGAGCAGTACTTC.

V gene TRBV28 combines with J gene TRBJ2-1; 9 bases are a match to TRBD2. Germline assignment: CDR1 MDHEN and CDR2 SYDVKM. Germline trimming cut 4 bases from V and 7 bases from J; bases unmatched to any gene: 11. There are 16 residues in the CDR3. The CDR3 DNA sequence: TGTGCCAGCAGTTCGGGCGGGAGGGCCCCTAGGAATGAGCAGTTCTTC. The encoded protein is CASSSGGRAPRNEQFF.

The J gene is TRBJ1-3, the V gene TRBV3-1 (or the pseudogene TRBV3-2); the D is unclear. The length of the CDR3 is 14 residues. V was cut by 4 bases and J by 0 bases, with 7 bases left in between. From germline, CDR1 is LGHDT and CDR2 YNNKEL (reference sequence). CDR3 sequence (DNA): TGTGCCAGCAGCCTAATATCCTCTGGAAACACCATATATTTT. Protein product: CASSLISSGNTIYF.

This clone showed up just a few times. The rearrangement links TRBV11-2 to TRBJ1-1; tentatively, D is TRBD1 (6 bases). Germline V CDR1 and CDR2: SGHAT, FQNNGV. The CDR3 loop spans 18 amino acids. V was shortened by 5 bases and J by 2 bases, with 24 bases between the two germline ends. The CDR3 here is CASSLPGQRRLGNTEAFF. The DNA of the CDR3 is TGTGCCAGCAGCCTACCCGGACAGCGGCGTCTGGGTAACACTGAAGCTTTCTTT.

The genes are TRBV7-2 and TRBJ2-1; 8 bases line up with TRBD2. The germline gives CDR1 SGHTA, CDR2 FQGNSA. The CDR3 is 16 amino acids. V was clipped by 2 bases and J by 4 bases; unmatched bases: 7. The CDR3 reads CASSLLVSGTYNEQFF. For the CDR3, the DNA is TGTGCCAGCAGCTTACTCGTTAGCGGGACTTACAATGAGCAGTTCTTC.

The chain recombines TRBV7-6 with TRBJ2-5, with a tentative D call TRBD2 (6 bases). The CDR3 has 13 residues. Germline V gene lookup returns CDR1 SGHVS and CDR2 FNYEAQ. V was shortened by 3 bases and J by 5 bases, with 10 bases between the two germline ends. The CDR3 DNA reads as TGTGCCAGCAGCTTGGGGAGGCAGGAGACCCAGTACTTC. Translation: CASSLGRQETQYF. Together with reference TRBV7-6 and TRBJ2-5, the CDR3 gives the full variable domain: GAGVSQSPRYKVTKRGQDVALRCDPISGHVSLYWYRQALGQGPEFLTYFNYEAQQDKSGLPNDRFSAERPEGSISTLTIQRTEQRDSAMYRCASSLGRQETQYFGPGTRLLVL.

There are a few counts of this clone. The genes are TRBV20-1 and TRBJ1-1; D is unresolved. The germline V gene has CDR1 DFQATT and CDR2 SNEGSKA (reference sequence). V was shortened by 6 bases and J by 7 bases, with 12 bases between the two germline ends. The CDR3 spans 11 residues. The CDR3 DNA follows: TGCAGTGCGGGCCAGAGCTATGAAGCTTTCTTT. Translated: CSAGQSYEAFF.

This chain joins TRBV18 and TRBJ2-5, with TRBD2 matching over 8 bases. This CDR3 spans 16 amino acids. The V segment lost 4 bases and the J segment 4 bases; nucleotides outside the gene matches: 11. CDR1 and CDR2 from the germline V gene are KGHSH and LQKENI. CDR3 DNA sequence: TGTGCCAGCTCACGTTCTCCCGGGGGGGCCGGAGAGACCCAGTACTTC. It translates to CASSRSPGGAGETQYF.

V gene TRBV14 combines with J gene TRBJ1-1; D unresolved. Trimming took 3 bases from V and 3 from J, leaving 14 bases between them. The CDR3 runs 15 residues. Germline V gene sequence: CDR1 SGHDN, CDR2 FVKESK. CDR3 coding DNA: TGTGCCAGCAGCCAGAAGACTGGATGGGACACTGAAGCTTTCTTT. Translation: CASSQKTGWDTEAFF.

This clone was recorded a few times. The rearrangement links TRBV27 to TRBJ1-2, with 8 bases that match TRBD1. Germline lookup yields CDR1 MNHEY and CDR2 SMNVEV (reference sequence). This CDR3 has 13 amino acids. With V trimmed by 8 bases and J by 7 bases, 9 bases remained unmatched. CDR3: CASADRVLSGYTF. The CDR3 DNA sequence: TGTGCCAGCGCGGACAGGGTCCTAAGTGGCTACACCTTC.

J is TRBJ1-1 and V is TRBV7-3, with 7 positions matching TRBD1. The germline V gene encodes CDR1 SGHTA and CDR2 FQGTGA. The CDR3 is made up of 14 amino acids. V lost 6 bases to trimming and J lost 7 bases; unmatched junction nucleotides: 11. The DNA for the CDR3 is TGTGCCAGCAGTTTACAGGGGTCAACTGGTGAAGCTTTCTTT. Amino acid sequence: CASSLQGSTGEAFF.

The chain employs TRBV27 and TRBJ1-5, with a tentative D call TRBD1 (6 bases). Germline values: CDR1 MNHEY, CDR2 SMNVEV (reference sequence). V lost 6 bases and J lost 5, with 17 bases in between. The CDR3 loop spans 15 amino acids. The CDR3 spells CASSPQGRGDQPQHF. DNA for the CDR3: TGTGCCAGCAGCCCACAGGGACGTGGGGATCAGCCCCAGCATTTT.